Presented here are 22 T cell receptor beta chains from one specimen sequenced in a study of T cell clones after liver transplantation. The table came from immunoSEQ multiplex PCR; TCRdb's copy has only in-frame clones and leaves some out. The repertoire consists of more than 75,000 clones, with roughly four fifths occurring once and the leading ten covering 0.45% to 0.6%. The sequencing used CD4+ T cells from blood, collected approximately 3.5 years after liver transplant. The receptors originated from a human patient who received a liver transplant. Part of the T cells may come from the graft donor.

CDR3 in DNA: TGTGCCAGCAGCCCACTGGGACAGGGGTGGTATGGCTACACCTTC. Protein product: CASSPLGQGWYGYTF. This rearrangement joins TRBV7-9 to TRBJ1-2; 10 bases align to TRBD1. The CDR3 sequence is 15 residues long. With 5 bases clipped from V and 5 bases from J, the junction kept 8 bases outside the gene matches. Germline values: CDR1 SEHNR, CDR2 FQNEAQ (reference sequence). Full variable domain (missing parts from reference TRBV7-9 and TRBJ1-2): DTGVSQNPRHKITKRGQNVTFRCDPISEHNRLYWYRQTLGQGPEFLTYFQNEAQLEKSRLLSDRFSAERPKGSFSTLEIQRTEQGDSAMYLCASSPLGQGWYGYTFGSGTRLTVV.

This clone appeared a few times. The rearrangement uses TRBV18 and TRBJ1-2, with unresolved D. The germline CDR1 and CDR2 sequences are KGHSH and LQKENI. With 6 bases removed from V and 3 bases from J, the gap between germline ends came to 14 bases. The CDR3 is made up of 14 amino acids. CDR3 loop: CASSKGTADYGYTF. CDR3 bases: TGTGCCAGCTCCAAAGGCACAGCCGACTATGGCTACACCTTC.

This rearrangement joins TRBV7-3 to TRBJ1-1; D is perhaps TRBD1 (6 bases). Germline V CDR1 and CDR2: SGHTA, FQGTGA. This CDR3 has 14 residues. V was shortened by 5 bases and J by 6 bases, with 16 bases between the two germline ends. The CDR3 nucleotides are TGTGCCAGCAGCCCTCGGACAGCTTTGGCTGAAGCTTTCTTT. The encoded protein is CASSPRTALAEAFF.

The chain uses TRBV30 and TRBJ2-4, with TRBD1 as a possible D gene (6 bases). This CDR3 comprises 16 residues. The V gene's germline CDR1 is GTSNPN and CDR2 SVGIG (reference sequence). V gave up 2 bases and J gave up 0 bases, with 14 bases separating them. The DNA of the CDR3 is TGTGCCTGGAGTAGGGGGAACGGTCTAGCCAAAAACATTCAGTACTTC. This translates into CAWSRGNGLAKNIQYF.

This CDR3 reads CATWGGPAGQPQHF. DNA for the CDR3: TGTGCCACCTGGGGTGGACCCGCCGGGCAGCCCCAGCATTTT. V is TRBV28 and J is TRBJ1-5; D is ambiguous. V gave up 10 bases and J gave up 7 bases, with 20 bases separating them. Germline V gene data show CDR1 as MDHEN and CDR2 as SYDVKM. The CDR3 length is 14 residues. The entire variable domain, with the rest obtained from reference TRBV28 and TRBJ1-5, is as follows: DVKVTQSSRYLVKRTGEKVFLECVQDMDHENMFWYRQDPGLGLRLIYFSYDVKMKEKGDIPEGYSVSREKKERFSLILESASTNQTSMYLCATWGGPAGQPQHFGDGTRLSIL.

V and J are TRBV15 and TRBJ2-7, with 9 bases identical to TRBD2. CDR1 and CDR2 (germline): LNHNV, YYDKDF (reference sequence). With V trimmed by 1 base and J by 1 base, 5 bases remained unmatched. CDR3 length: 16 residues. CDR3 in DNA: TGTGCCACCAGCAGAGCGGCGGGAGGGGAATCCTACGAGCAGTACTTC. Its translation is CATSRAAGGESYEQYF.

The chain uses TRBV9 and TRBJ1-2; D is unclear. In germline, CDR1 is SGDLS, CDR2 YYNGEE. The CDR3 runs 16 residues. V lost 0 bases and J lost 0, with 12 bases in between. This chain's CDR3 is CASSVGIQPTNYGYTF. For the CDR3, the DNA is TGTGCCAGCAGCGTAGGAATACAGCCCACTAACTATGGCTACACCTTC.

The rearrangement links TRBV5-4 to TRBJ1-2; D gene ambiguous. The CDR3 length is 16 residues. V dropped 4 bases and J dropped 1 base, with 17 bases sitting between them. CDR1 is SGHNT, CDR2 YYREEE, per germline (reference sequence). As DNA, the CDR3 is TGTGCCAGCAGCCTATTCCTGGGCAATCTTAACTATGGCTACACCTTC. Its translation: CASSLFLGNLNYGYTF.

This clone was detected only once. The chain's CDR3 is CASTLRVGTEAFF. In DNA form, the CDR3 reads TGTGCCAGCACGCTCCGGGTAGGCACTGAAGCTTTCTTT. The chain has TRBV27 and TRBJ1-1; D call uncertain. Germline CDR1 MNHEY, CDR2 SMNVEV (reference sequence). Trimming took 7 bases from V and 4 from J, leaving 13 bases between them. The CDR3 loop spans 13 amino acids.

V gene TRBV6-1 combines with J gene TRBJ2-7, with 7 bases fitting TRBD1. Germline lookup yields CDR1 MNHNS and CDR2 SASEGT. Unmatched junction bases numbered 5, after V lost 5 bases and J lost 4 bases. The CDR3 sequence is 13 residues long. CDR3 residues: CASSRDSQYEQYF. In DNA form, the CDR3 reads TGTGCCAGCAGTCGGGACAGCCAATACGAGCAGTACTTC.

The CDR3 sequence is CASSSLTDTQYF. For the CDR3, the DNA is TGTGCCAGCAGTTCTCTAACAGATACGCAGTATTTT. The rearrangement uses TRBV28 and TRBJ2-3; no clear D gene. This CDR3 comprises 12 residues. The V end lost 4 bases, the J end lost 3 bases, and 5 bases lay between the germline ends. Germline V gives CDR1 MDHEN, CDR2 SYDVKM. Looking up the rest from reference TRBV28 and TRBJ2-3 gives the full variable domain: DVKVTQSSRYLVKRTGEKVFLECVQDMDHENMFWYRQDPGLGLRLIYFSYDVKMKEKGDIPEGYSVSREKKERFSLILESASTNQTSMYLCASSSLTDTQYFGPGTRLTVL.

This clone was recorded only once. This chain links TRBV14 with TRBJ2-5; D uncertain. Germline-derived CDR1 and CDR2 are SGHDN and FVKESK. The CDR3 contains 15 residues. The V end lost 4 bases, the J end lost 1 base, and 13 bases lay between the germline ends. CDR3 coding DNA: TGTGCCAGCAGCCTGGCCCGTCGGACCCAAGAGACCCAGTACTTC. This encodes CASSLARRTQETQYF.

This chain uses TRBV27 with TRBJ2-3, with D uncertain. Looked up from germline, CDR1 is MNHEY and CDR2 is SMNVEV (reference sequence). V lost 5 bases to trimming and J lost 1 base, with 10 bases between them. The CDR3 consists of 14 residues. CDR3 DNA: TGTGCCAGCAGTCTCCAGACTGGCACAGATACGCAGTATTTT. Translated: CASSLQTGTDTQYF.

This chain links TRBV5-1 with TRBJ2-1; D not certain. This CDR3 comprises 14 residues. V dropped 0 bases and J dropped 10 bases, with 14 bases sitting between them. Germline V gene data show CDR1 as SGHRS and CDR2 as YFSETQ. DNA for the CDR3: TGCGCCAGCAGCTTGGTCACCCAAATAGGAGAGCAGTTCTTC. This sequence encodes CASSLVTQIGEQFF.

The chain is built from TRBV7-8 and TRBJ2-7; D is possibly TRBD1 or TRBD2 (7 bases each). This CDR3 contains 16 residues. V lost 1 base and J 4 bases, leaving 17 bases between the germline ends. In germline, CDR1 is SGHVS, CDR2 FQNEAQ. Here the CDR3 DNA reads TGTGCCAGCAGCTTAGTATCAGGGGGGGTCCCGTACGAGCAGTACTTC. This translates into CASSLVSGGVPYEQYF.

The rearrangement links TRBV11-3 to TRBJ2-1, with 8 positions matching TRBD1. Germline CDR1 SGHNT, CDR2 YENEEA. CDR3 size: 15 residues. V shed 5 bases, J shed 8 bases, and the junction held 11 bases outside the gene matches. The CDR3 bases are TGTGCCAGCAGCCTCCACGACAGGGGCTGGGATGAGCAGTTCTTC. Translated, it gives CASSLHDRGWDEQFF.

V is TRBV7-9 and J is TRBJ1-4; D is unresolved. CDR1 and CDR2 (germline): SEHNR, FQNEAQ (reference sequence). Trimming cost V 5 bases and J 7 bases, with 20 bases left between them. The CDR3 has 16 residues. CDR3 bases: TGTGCCAGCAGCCCCTCCCCGGGTAGAGGTGGTGAAAAACTGTTTTTT. Its protein is CASSPSPGRGGEKLFF.

This chain links TRBV19 with TRBJ2-1; weak D call: TRBD2 (6 bases). This CDR3 spans 16 amino acids. The V gene lost 2 bases and the J gene lost 6 bases, with 17 bases spanning the gap. Germline V gene data show CDR1 as LNHDA and CDR2 as SQIVND (reference sequence). CDR3 coding DNA: TGTGCCAGTAGTATAACGGCGGGAAGAGTCGTCAATGAGCAGTTCTTC. This sequence encodes CASSITAGRVVNEQFF.

Written as DNA, the CDR3 is TGCGCCAGCAGCGCTCGGACAGGGCCGGGGGAGACCCAGTACTTC. It translates to CASSARTGPGETQYF. The rearrangement uses TRBV5-1 and TRBJ2-5; 8 bases map to TRBD1. The CDR3 contains 15 residues. From germline, CDR1 is SGHRS and CDR2 YFSETQ. Trimming at V came to 4 bases and at J to 5 bases, leaving 10 bases not matched to a gene.

V and J are TRBV6-6 and TRBJ2-1; possibly TRBD1 for D (6 bases). This CDR3 comprises 16 residues. Looked up from germline, CDR1 is MNHNY and CDR2 is SVGAGI (reference sequence). Between the trimmed V and J ends, which lost 2 bases and 4 bases, there was a span of 15 bases. This CDR3 is CASSYHPAGDYNEQFF. For the CDR3, the DNA is TGTGCCAGCAGTTACCACCCGGCAGGGGATTACAATGAGCAGTTCTTC.

The V gene is TRBV5-1, the J gene TRBJ2-1, with D unresolved. V lost 1 base and J lost 7, with 6 bases in between. The CDR3 sequence is 12 residues long. Germline V gives CDR1 SGHRS, CDR2 YFSETQ. The CDR3 here is CASSLSSNEQFF. CDR3 coding DNA: TGCGCCAGCAGCTTGTCGTCGAATGAGCAGTTCTTC. The entire variable domain, with the rest obtained from reference TRBV5-1 and TRBJ2-1, is as follows: KAGVTQTPRYLIKTRGQQVTLSCSPISGHRSVSWYQQTPGQGLQFLFEYFSETQRNKGNFPGRFSGRQFSNSRSEMNVSTLELGDSALYLCASSLSSNEQFFGPGTRLTVL.

The J gene is TRBJ2-1, the V gene TRBV5-1, with D tentatively TRBD1 (6 bases). V was cut by 0 bases and J by 2 bases, with 9 bases left in between. Germline V CDR1 and CDR2: SGHRS, YFSETQ. This CDR3 has 15 amino acids. CDR3 loop: CASSLGRGTYNEQFF. CDR3 in DNA: TGCGCCAGCAGCTTGGGCAGGGGCACCTACAATGAGCAGTTCTTC.